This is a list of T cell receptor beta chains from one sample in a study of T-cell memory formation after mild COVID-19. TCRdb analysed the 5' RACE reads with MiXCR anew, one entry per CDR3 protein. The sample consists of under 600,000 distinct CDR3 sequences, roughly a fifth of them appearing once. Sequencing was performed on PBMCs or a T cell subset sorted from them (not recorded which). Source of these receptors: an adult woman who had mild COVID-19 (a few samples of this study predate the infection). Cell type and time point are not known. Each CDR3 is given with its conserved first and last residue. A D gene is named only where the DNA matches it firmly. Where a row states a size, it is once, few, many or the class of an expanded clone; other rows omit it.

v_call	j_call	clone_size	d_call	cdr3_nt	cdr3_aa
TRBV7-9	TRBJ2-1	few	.	TGTGCCAGCAGCTTAGATGAGGGCGGGGGCTACAGCGTTAACAATGAGCAGTTCTTC	CASSLDEGGGYSVNNEQFF
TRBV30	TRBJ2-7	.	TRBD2	TGTGCCTGGAGTGCGCGGGGGGTCCCACCGGGGGAGCAGTACTTC	CAWSARGVPPGEQYF
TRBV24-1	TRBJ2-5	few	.	TGTGCCACCAGTGCACCCGCCGAGAAAGAGACCCAGTACTTC	CATSAPAEKETQYF
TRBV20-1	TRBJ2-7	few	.	TGCAGTGCTAGAGTCCTGACTAGAACCCGCGAGCAGTACTTC	CSARVLTRTREQYF
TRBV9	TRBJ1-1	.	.	TGTGCCAGCAGCGTAGCACGGGGTGGGGACACTGAAGCTTTCTTT	CASSVARGGDTEAFF
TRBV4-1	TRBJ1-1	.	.	TGCGCCAGCAGCCATACCCTGAGGGAGAACACTGAAGCTTTCTTT	CASSHTLRENTEAFF
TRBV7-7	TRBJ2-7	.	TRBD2	TGTGCTAGCAGCTCGACTAGCGGGCTGGAGCAGTACTTC	CASSSTSGLEQYF
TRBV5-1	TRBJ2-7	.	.	TGCGCCAGCAGCTTGGGTGTTCAGGGAACCTACGAGCAGTACTTC	CASSLGVQGTYEQYF
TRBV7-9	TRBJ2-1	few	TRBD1	TGTGCCAGCAGCTATAGGACAGGGCCCTCGCTAGAGCGGTTCTTC	CASSYRTGPSLERFF
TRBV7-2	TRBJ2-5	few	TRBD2	TGTGCCAGCAGCCCAGGGTCGTTAGCGGGGAGGGAGACCCAGTACTTC	CASSPGSLAGRETQYF
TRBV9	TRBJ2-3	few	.	TGTGCCAGCAGCATGGCGCCGGATACGCAGTATTTT	CASSMAPDTQYF
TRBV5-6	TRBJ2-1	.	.	TGTGCCAGCAGCCAAAGGGCTCTAGCGTTCTACAATGAGCAGTTCTTC	CASSQRALAFYNEQFF
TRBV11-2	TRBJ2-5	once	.	TGTGCCAGCAGCTTAGTCGTCGGGGGCGGAGAGACCCAGTACTTC	CASSLVVGGGETQYF
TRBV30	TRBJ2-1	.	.	TGTGCCTGGAGTGTATATCGGGAGCAGTTCTTC	CAWSVYREQFF
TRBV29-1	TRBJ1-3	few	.	TGCAGCGTTGAACGAATGACTGGAAACACCATATATTTT	CSVERMTGNTIYF
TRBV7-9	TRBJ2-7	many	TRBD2	TGTGCCAGCAGCTCAACTAGCGGAGGGACCTACGAGCAGTACTTC	CASSSTSGGTYEQYF